Presented here are 3 T cell receptor beta chains from one specimen sequenced in a study of blood T cell repertoires in COVID-19. The repertoire was sequenced with immunoSEQ multiplex PCR; TCRdb's copy has only in-frame clones and lacks some. The table has about 520,000 clones, 80% to 90% seen once; the top ten hold 3.2%. The source material was peripheral blood. The source is a human donor in a cohort sampled during active COVID-19.

This clone appeared a single time. The rearrangement links TRBV2 to TRBJ2-2; TRBD2 aligns across 8 bases. V shed 7 bases, J shed 1 base, and the junction held 5 bases outside the gene matches. CDR1 SNHLY and CDR2 FYNNEI come from the germline V gene. The CDR3 runs 15 residues. CDR3 sequence: CASKDGRVNTGELFF. CDR3 DNA sequence: TGTGCCAGCAAGGACGGGAGGGTGAACACCGGGGAGCTGTTTTTT.

The chain is built from TRBV2 and TRBJ1-4; TRBD1 matches 7 bases. Trimming at V came to 7 bases and at J to 7 bases, leaving 6 bases not matched to a gene. This CDR3 is built from 13 residues. CDR1 and CDR2 from the germline V gene are SNHLY and FYNNEI. CDR3 region: CASKRGHSEKLFF. CDR3 sequence (DNA): TGTGCCAGCAAGAGGGGGCATAGTGAAAAACTGTTTTTT.

The V gene is TRBV9, the J gene TRBJ2-2; 7 nucleotides match TRBD1. Germline loops: CDR1 SGDLS, CDR2 YYNGEE. J gave up 0 bases and V 4 bases, and 6 bases lay outside the gene matches. CDR3 length: 16 amino acids. The CDR3 reads CASSPRQGSNTGELFF. The CDR3 DNA follows: TGTGCCAGCAGCCCCCGACAGGGTTCGAACACCGGGGAGCTGTTTTTT.